This TCR beta chain stems from a study of blood T cell repertoires in COVID-19. Looking at the study overall: PBMCs, B-cell-depleted T cells, or T cells provided the cDNA or gDNA that made up the material.

This clone is a singleton in its sample. Participant age was roughly 18 to 100 years, and participants resided in fewer than 30 US areas. Each participant's cohort was designated according to participant-reported clinical history. V was trimmed by 0 bases and J by 11 bases, leaving 19 bases between them. The length of the CDR3 is 15 residues. Looked up from germline, CDR1 is ENHRY and CDR2 is SYGVKD. In the original processing: Quantification of nucleated cells was approximated via reference gene primer amplification. Libraries were prepared by immunoSEQ multiplex PCR; TCRdb keeps only in-frame clonotypes and omits some of them. V and J calls and clone size are given by that table; D and trimming were obtained from the DNA. This repertoire shows roughly 500,000 clones, approximately 87% found once; its top ten account for 1.5% to 2%.

Sequencing used PBMCs or T cells enriched from blood (not recorded which). The rearrangement joins TRBV10-3 to TRBJ1-2; perhaps TRBD1 as D (6 bases). The TCR comes from a woman between 40 and 55 years old who had recovered from COVID-19. The CDR3 reads CAISESGADGRLYTF. The CDR3 coding sequence is TGTGCCATCAGTGAGTCGGGGGCGGACGGGCGGTTGTACACCTTC.